This T cell receptor (beta chain) is from a study of T cell responses to AZD1222 COVID-19 vaccine. General study points: No day 14 peak samples; only post-peak repertoires were characterized. Clonal diversity was possibly underestimated; the donors were predominantly white British and more often female.

From germline, CDR1 is SEHNR and CDR2 FQNEAQ (reference sequence). V lost 1 base, J lost 8 bases, and 5 bases lay in between. The CDR3 spans 12 residues. As regards this clone: Its antigen is not known.

Here immunoSEQ multiplex PCR was the method, and the copy in TCRdb shows in-frame clones only, minus some. The repertoire has about 82,000 clones, roughly nine tenths of them found once; the top ten carry about 3.4%. The sequencing used peripheral blood, collected 28 days after the second AZD1222 dose. The clonotype was recovered from an adult who received the AZD1222 COVID-19 vaccine. This chain uses TRBV7-9 with TRBJ1-4; D remains unclear. CDR3 DNA sequence: TGTGCCAGCAGCTTAGGTGGGGAAAAACTGTTTTTT. Its translation is CASSLGGEKLFF.